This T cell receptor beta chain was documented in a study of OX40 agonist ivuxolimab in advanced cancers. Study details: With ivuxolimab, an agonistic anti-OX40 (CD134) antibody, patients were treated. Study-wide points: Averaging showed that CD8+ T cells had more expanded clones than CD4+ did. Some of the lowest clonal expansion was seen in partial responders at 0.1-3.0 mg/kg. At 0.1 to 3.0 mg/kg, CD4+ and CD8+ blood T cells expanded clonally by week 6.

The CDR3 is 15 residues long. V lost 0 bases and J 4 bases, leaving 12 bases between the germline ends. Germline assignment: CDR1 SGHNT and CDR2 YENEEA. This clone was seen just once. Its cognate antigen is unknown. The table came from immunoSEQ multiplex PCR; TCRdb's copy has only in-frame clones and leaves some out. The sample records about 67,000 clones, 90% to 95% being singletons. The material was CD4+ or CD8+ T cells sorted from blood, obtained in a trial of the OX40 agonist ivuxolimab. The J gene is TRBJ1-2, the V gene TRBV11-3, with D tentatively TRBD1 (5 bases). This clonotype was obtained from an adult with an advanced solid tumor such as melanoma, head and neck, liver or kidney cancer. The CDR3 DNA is TGTGCCAGCAGCTTAGACCCCCGGGGCGGCTATGGCTACACCTTC. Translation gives CASSLDPRGGYGYTF.